This T cell receptor (beta chain) was identified in a study of chemoradiotherapy in HPV16-positive cancers (dated by TCRdb to between 2021 and 2024). At the level of the whole study: Functional T-cell assays on cells from a couple of HPV16-positive patients defined candidate HPV-specific T-cell clones and common TCR motifs. The study asked whether T-cell immunity against the HPV oncoproteins E6 and E7 changes during chemoradiotherapy and whether it affects survival. TCR repertoires from over 75 patients with HPV-related cancers were then used to track the candidate HPV-specific TCRs and motifs. Study-wide conclusions, independent of this receptor: The functional definition of HPV-specific T cells was derived from only a couple of HPV16-positive patients, and the survival association was reported for HPV16-positive patients. Expansion of candidate HPV-specific clones and E7-related TCR motifs was observed in the tumor microenvironment during treatment, whereas no such expansion was observed for non-HPV-specific T cells. In HPV16-positive patients, expansion of HPV-responsive T cells during chemoradiotherapy was found to be associated with improved recurrence-free survival.

CDR1 and CDR2, per the germline V gene, are SGHTS and YDEGEE. There are 15 amino acids in the CDR3, from cysteine to phenylalanine inclusive. Solely the CDR3 DNA is kept, with 45 bases framed from the first base. Clipping removes 2 bases from V and 1 base from J, with 3 as the unmatched junction base count. Repertoires were sampled multiple times during chemoradiotherapy, which allowed clonal expansion in the tumor microenvironment to be followed. To note about this clone: No antigen is known for it. No base quality values were provided; no much bigger clone lies one nucleotide off.

The method behind the library was the immunoSEQ multiplex PCR assay. TCRdb holds this immuneACCESS table with in-frame rearrangements only. Some clones are missing; in checked studies, unresolved V genes explain under half, and the rest has no known cause. The sample contains just under 450 clones, more than 85% of them found a single time. Approximately 5.3% of the sample rests with the top ten. Sequenced here: tumor tissue, sampled from a patient who underwent chemoradiotherapy. Recombination linked TRBV5-8 to TRBJ1-3; TRBD1 fits 7 bases in the junction. This receptor was taken from a human donor with HPV-associated anogenital cancer. The CDR3 reads as follows: CASSFRGESGNTIYF. In nucleotides, the sequence is TGTGCCAGCAGCTTCAGGGGGGAGTCTGGAAACACCATATATTTT.